This T cell receptor beta chain was sequenced during a study of regulatory T cells in long-lasting Graves disease. The overall study: Persistent Graves' disease denoted over 5 years of antithyroid drugs plus positive TSH receptor antibodies. General study points: Possibly, accuracy suffered from the small sample size. Thyroid tissue was not studied; only peripheral blood was.

Regarding time point: persistent/refractory GD, antithyroid drugs over 5 years with positive TRAb. Following extraction of RNA from PBMCs, that RNA was used to make the TCR library. The diagnosis of Graves' disease used American Thyroid Association guidelines. Germline V gene data show CDR1 as MNHEY and CDR2 as SVGEGT. The CDR3 consists of 15 residues. Trimming shortened V by 5 bases and J by 4 bases, and 17 bases separated the two germline ends. Points on this clonotype: The antigen remains undetermined.

CDR3 regions were amplified by Arm-PCR using iRepertoire HTBI primers to build TCR beta libraries. MiXCR, applied by TCRdb to the multiplex PCR reads, yields one record per CDR3 protein. The sample lists about 660,000 distinct CDR3 sequences; 30% were seen once. The specimen was peripheral blood mononuclear cells (PBMCs), collected when the disease was refractory, from a patient treated with antithyroid drugs. The chain uses TRBV6-2 or TRBV6-3 and TRBJ1-2; no firm D call. The sequence derives from a female donor with Graves disease. The CDR3: CASSPDGANRYGYTF. The CDR3, as DNA: TGTGCCAGCAGTCCCGACGGAGCCAATCGCTATGGCTACACCTTC.